Below are 25 T cell receptor beta chains sequenced from a single sample in a study of CD8+CD57+ T cells in acquired aplastic anemia. The use of genomic DNA as template underpinned the TCR beta VDJ and CDR3 profiling. From the reads, TCRdb called clonotypes with MiXCR, one entry per CDR3 protein. The sample consists of 250,000 to 350,000 distinct CDR3 sequences, around three fifths of them appearing once. Individuals selected for sequencing had exhibited CD8+CD57+ cell expansion on flow cytometry. Sequences were obtained from sorted CD4+, CD8+, or CD8+CD57+ T cells (not recorded which) from PBMCs. The receptors were gathered from a human donor with aplastic anemia.

The table lists this clonotype with many counts. The V gene is TRBV5-8, the J gene TRBJ2-1; 7 bases match TRBD1. Germline V gene sequence: CDR1 SGHTS, CDR2 YDEGEE. V trimming: 0 bases; J trimming: 0 bases; junction bases outside the gene matches: 0. The CDR3 extends over 15 amino acids. The CDR3: CASSLGDSSYNEQFF. The CDR3 DNA is TGTGCCAGCAGCTTGGGGGACAGCTCCTACAATGAGCAGTTCTTC.

This clonotype was observed a single time. This chain joins TRBV6-5 and TRBJ2-2; 8 bases align to TRBD2. CDR3 length equals 14 residues. V shed 7 bases and J 5 bases; nucleotides not matched to a gene: 6. In germline, CDR1 is MNHEY, CDR2 SVGAGI. The CDR3 here is CASTAGVGTGELFF. The CDR3 nucleotides read TGTGCCAGCACAGCGGGAGTAGGAACCGGGGAGCTGTTTTTT.

This clonotype was counted at least ten times. V is TRBV29-1 and J is TRBJ2-7; no reliable D call. This CDR3 contains 12 residues. Germline V gene sequence: CDR1 SQVTM, CDR2 ANQGSEA. V was clipped by 2 bases and J by 3 bases, with 8 bases between them. The CDR3 here is CSVENRLYEQYF. DNA of the CDR3: TGCAGCGTTGAAAACCGCCTCTACGAGCAGTACTTC.

Here the CDR3 reads CASRLRGRSTEAFF. The CDR3 DNA is TGTGCCAGCAGACTTAGGGGACGGAGCACTGAAGCTTTCTTT. This sequence joins TRBV6-6 and TRBJ1-1; D is perhaps TRBD1 (5 bases). This CDR3 has 14 amino acids. The germline V gene has CDR1 MNHNY and CDR2 SVGAGI (reference sequence). Trimming shortened V by 6 bases and J by 4 bases, and 15 bases separated the two germline ends.

The CDR3: CASSQDPGNTIYF. CDR3 nucleotide sequence: TGTGCCAGCAGCCAGGACCCTGGAAACACCATATATTTT. V gene TRBV7-3 combines with J gene TRBJ1-3; no clear D gene. Germline V lookup: CDR1 SGHTA, CDR2 FQGTGA. The germline V and J ends were trimmed by 5 bases and 2 bases, with 7 bases remaining between them. The CDR3 covers 13 residues.

Details on this clonotype: Mismatch with germline at one junction end may stem from a read error. The rearrangement uses TRBV18 and TRBJ2-7; D remains ambiguous. The CDR3 spans 17 residues. CDR1 KGHSH and CDR2 LQKENI come from the germline V gene. CDR3 coding DNA: TGTGCCAGCTCACCACGGTCTTTGATGGGTAACACCTACGAGCAGTGCTTC. Encoded protein: CASSPRSLMGNTYEQCF.

The chain employs TRBV7-9 and TRBJ1-4; D perhaps matches TRBD1 (5 bases). Trimming stripped 7 bases from V and 11 bases from J, with 14 bases between. This CDR3 is built from 12 residues. CDR1 is SEHNR and CDR2 is FQNEAQ in the germline V gene (reference sequence). The CDR3 loop is CASTSIRQKLFF. CDR3 nucleotides: TGTGCCAGCACCTCCATAAGACAGAAACTGTTTTTT.

This clonotype was seen ten or more times. The CDR3 nucleotides are TGTGCCAGCAGTTTGCGCTACGAGCAGTACTTC. Its protein is CASSLRYEQYF. The V and J genes are TRBV6-2 or TRBV6-3 and TRBJ2-7; D is unclear. The germline V and J ends were trimmed by 4 bases and 3 bases, with 4 bases remaining between them. Germline V gene lookup returns CDR1 MNHEY and CDR2 SVGEGT. The CDR3 is 11 residues long.

This chain links TRBV7-8 with TRBJ1-4; D might be TRBD1 (6 bases). The CDR3 contains 13 residues. Germline CDR1 SGHVS, CDR2 FQNEAQ. The germline V and J ends were trimmed by 6 bases and 4 bases, with 9 bases remaining between them. The CDR3 here is CASRDRSNEKLFF. CDR3 coding DNA: TGTGCCAGCAGAGACAGGAGTAATGAAAAACTGTTTTTT.

The chain is built from TRBV24-1 and TRBJ2-7; 15 bases are a match to TRBD2. V shed 3 bases, J shed 5 bases, and the junction held 10 bases outside the gene matches. The CDR3 sequence is 18 residues long. Germline CDR1 is KGHDR and CDR2 is SFDVKD. CDR3 sequence: CATSDPGLAGGPSHEQYF. The CDR3 DNA reads as TGTGCCACCAGTGATCCAGGACTAGCGGGAGGGCCGTCCCACGAGCAGTACTTC.

The chain employs TRBV29-1 and TRBJ1-2; the D gene is possibly TRBD1 (6 bases). The CDR3 consists of 13 residues. The V gene lost 8 bases and the J gene lost 2 bases, with 15 bases spanning the gap. The germline V gene has CDR1 SQVTM and CDR2 ANQGSEA. CDR3 amino acids: CSSRGGKNYGYTF. The CDR3 nucleotides read TGCAGCTCGAGGGGGGGGAAAAACTATGGCTACACCTTC.

About this clonotype itself: This may stem from a read error, because a much larger clone lies one nucleotide away. DNA for the CDR3: TGTGCCAGCAGCTTAGCAGAGGGGACTCTCCAGTACTTC. It encodes CASSLAEGTLQYF. J is TRBJ2-4 and V is TRBV7-2, with a possible D match to TRBD2 (6 bases). This CDR3 has 13 residues. In germline, CDR1 is SGHTA, CDR2 FQGNSA. Deletions cut 0 bases from V and 13 bases from J, with 13 bases between.

The chain joins TRBV2 to TRBJ2-7; D gene unclear. The CDR3 is made up of 13 amino acids. The germline CDR1 and CDR2 sequences are SNHLY and FYNNEI. Trimming took 7 bases from V and 7 from J, leaving 17 bases between them. CDR3: CASTAGVGEEQYF. As DNA, the CDR3 is TGTGCCAGCACAGCAGGAGTCGGAGAAGAGCAGTACTTC.

This clonotype was detected ten times or more. The chain recombines TRBV29-1 with TRBJ2-1, with 8 nucleotides matching TRBD2. Germline lookup yields CDR1 SQVTM and CDR2 ANQGSEA. CDR3 length: 11 residues. V lost 8 bases and J lost 10; bases outside the gene matches: 7. For the CDR3, the DNA is TGCAGCCTAGAAGTAGCGGGGGAGCAGTTCTTC. It is translated as CSLEVAGEQFF.

This clonotype has at least ten counts. V usage is TRBV20-1 and J usage is TRBJ1-2; no clear D gene. The CDR3 length is 12 residues. Trimming pared 3 bases from V and 0 bases from J, leaving 5 bases between. The germline V gene encodes CDR1 DFQATT and CDR2 SNEGSKA (reference sequence). The CDR3 region is CSASSANYGYTF. Here the CDR3 DNA reads TGCAGTGCTAGTTCGGCTAACTATGGCTACACCTTC.

This sequence joins TRBV7-9 and TRBJ1-1; D not resolved. The CDR3 totals 13 residues. The V and J ends lost 8 bases and 0 bases respectively, with 10 bases between them. CDR1 is SEHNR and CDR2 is FQNEAQ in the germline V gene (reference sequence). This CDR3 is CASGGSMNTEAFF. CDR3 bases: TGTGCCAGCGGCGGTTCGATGAACACTGAAGCTTTCTTT.

This clonotype was recorded a few times. This chain connects TRBV6-4 to TRBJ2-1; D might be TRBD2 (5 bases). Germline V gene data show CDR1 as MRHNA and CDR2 as SNTAGT. V was clipped by 0 bases and J by 11 bases, with 11 bases between them. There are 13 residues in the CDR3. CDR3 nucleotide sequence: TGTGCCAGCAGTGACTCGGGGAGCGGAAAGCAGTTCTTC. Translation: CASSDSGSGKQFF.

The chain uses TRBV7-8 and TRBJ2-3; the match to TRBD1 covers 9 bases. The CDR3 is 14 residues long. V trimming: 8 bases; J trimming: 2 bases; junction bases outside the gene matches: 5. The germline V gene encodes CDR1 SGHVS and CDR2 FQNEAQ. The CDR3 nucleotides read TGTGCCAGCGGGGACAGGGTTCTCACAGATACGCAGTATTTT. It translates to CASGDRVLTDTQYF.

This clonotype was detected only a few times. V usage is TRBV20-1 and J usage is TRBJ1-6, with TRBD1 matching 7 bases. The CDR3 loop spans 14 amino acids. In germline, CDR1 is DFQATT, CDR2 SNEGSKA (reference sequence). Trimming at V came to 1 base and at J to 7 bases, leaving 4 bases not matched to a gene. Written as DNA, the CDR3 is TGCAGTGCTAGAGCGGGGACAGAGAATTCACCCCTCCACTTT. Its translation: CSARAGTENSPLHF.

The chain joins TRBV9 to TRBJ1-3, with D perhaps matching TRBD1 (6 bases). The CDR3 spans 17 residues. Germline V lookup: CDR1 SGDLS, CDR2 YYNGEE. Trimming stripped 3 bases from V and 3 bases from J, with 19 bases between. CDR3 residues: CASSARQVLGDGNTIYF. The DNA of the CDR3 is TGTGCCAGCAGCGCAAGACAGGTGCTTGGGGATGGAAACACCATATATTTT.

The V and J genes are TRBV7-2 and TRBJ2-5; D may be TRBD2 (5 bases). The CDR3 contains 16 residues. The germline V and J ends were trimmed by 5 bases and 3 bases, with 19 bases remaining between them. Germline-derived CDR1 and CDR2 are SGHTA and FQGNSA. The chain's CDR3 is CASSPLPVGEKETQYF. CDR3 DNA: TGTGCCAGCAGCCCTCTGCCCGTCGGGGAAAAAGAGACCCAGTACTTC.

The rearrangement joins TRBV3-1 to TRBJ1-2, with D unclear. The CDR3 consists of 14 residues. Germline CDR1 reads LGHDT; CDR2 reads YNNKEL (reference sequence). With 5 bases removed from V and 4 bases from J, the gap between germline ends came to 14 bases. CDR3 in amino acids: CASSANRIIYGYTF. In nucleotides, the CDR3 is TGTGCCAGCAGCGCGAACAGAATTATCTATGGCTACACCTTC.

This clonotype has only a few counts. V usage is TRBV24-1 and J usage is TRBJ2-5; D gene ambiguous. The V end was cut by 9 bases, the J end by 7 bases, with 5 bases between. Germline-derived CDR1 and CDR2 are KGHDR and SFDVKD. The CDR3 contains 9 residues. The CDR3 DNA reads as TGTGCCACCCAACGGACCCAGTACTTC. This encodes CATQRTQYF.

This clonotype was recorded at least ten times. The rearrangement joins TRBV6-5 to TRBJ2-7; D remains ambiguous. The CDR3 sequence is 14 residues long. Trimming took off 4 bases at V and 1 base at J, with 11 bases between the two ends. The germline gives CDR1 MNHEY, CDR2 SVGAGI. CDR3 amino acids: CASSFKDPSYEQYF. CDR3 nucleotides: TGTGCCAGCAGTTTTAAGGATCCTTCCTACGAGCAGTACTTC.

V is TRBV9 and J is TRBJ2-5, with D possibly matching TRBD2 (7 bases). CDR3 length: 14 amino acids. Per germline, CDR1 SGDLS and CDR2 YYNGEE. Trimming left V 0 bases short and J 4 bases short, with 10 bases between. Here the CDR3 reads CASSVGGGVETQYF. Written as DNA, the CDR3 is TGTGCCAGCAGCGTAGGAGGGGGGGTAGAGACCCAGTACTTC.